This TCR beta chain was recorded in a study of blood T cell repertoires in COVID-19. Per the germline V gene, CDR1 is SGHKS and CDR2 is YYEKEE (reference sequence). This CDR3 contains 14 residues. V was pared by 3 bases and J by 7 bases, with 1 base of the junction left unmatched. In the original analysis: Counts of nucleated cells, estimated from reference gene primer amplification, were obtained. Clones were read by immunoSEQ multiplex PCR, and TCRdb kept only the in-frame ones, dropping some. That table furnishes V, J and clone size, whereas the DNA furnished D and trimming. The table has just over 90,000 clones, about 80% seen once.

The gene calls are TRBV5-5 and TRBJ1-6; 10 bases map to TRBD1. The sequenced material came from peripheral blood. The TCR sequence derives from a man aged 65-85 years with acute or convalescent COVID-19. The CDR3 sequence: CASSWTGGNSPLHF. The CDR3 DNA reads TGTGCCAGCAGCTGGACAGGGGGAAATTCACCCCTCCACTTT.